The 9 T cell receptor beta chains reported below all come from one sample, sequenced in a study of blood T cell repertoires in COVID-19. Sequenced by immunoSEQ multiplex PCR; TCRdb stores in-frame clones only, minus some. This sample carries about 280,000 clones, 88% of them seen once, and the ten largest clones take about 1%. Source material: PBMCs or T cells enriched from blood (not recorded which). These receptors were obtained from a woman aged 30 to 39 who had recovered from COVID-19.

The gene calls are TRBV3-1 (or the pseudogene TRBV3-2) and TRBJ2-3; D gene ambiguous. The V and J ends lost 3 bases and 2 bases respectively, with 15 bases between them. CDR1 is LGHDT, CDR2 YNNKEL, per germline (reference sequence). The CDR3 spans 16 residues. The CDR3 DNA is TGTGCCAGCAGCCACTTCGATGGGCAGAACACAGATACGCAGTATTTT. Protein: CASSHFDGQNTDTQYF.

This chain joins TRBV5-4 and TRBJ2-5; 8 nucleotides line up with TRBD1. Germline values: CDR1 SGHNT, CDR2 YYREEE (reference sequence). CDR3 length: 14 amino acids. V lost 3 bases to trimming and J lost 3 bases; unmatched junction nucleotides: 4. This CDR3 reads CASSSTQGEETQYF. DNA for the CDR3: TGTGCCAGCAGCTCGACACAGGGGGAAGAGACCCAGTACTTC.

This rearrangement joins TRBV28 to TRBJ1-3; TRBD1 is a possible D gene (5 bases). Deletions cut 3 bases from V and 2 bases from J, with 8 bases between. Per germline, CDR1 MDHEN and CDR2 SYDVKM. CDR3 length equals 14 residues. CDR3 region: CASSLEGTGNTIYF. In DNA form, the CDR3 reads TGTGCCAGCAGTTTGGAGGGGACTGGAAACACCATATATTTT.

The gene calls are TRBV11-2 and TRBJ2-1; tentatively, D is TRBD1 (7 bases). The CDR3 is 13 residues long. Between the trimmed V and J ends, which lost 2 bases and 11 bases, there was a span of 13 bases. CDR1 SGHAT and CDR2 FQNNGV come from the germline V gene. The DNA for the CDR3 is TGTGCCAGCAGCTTACTCTCAGGGGGGAAGCAGTTCTTC. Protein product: CASSLLSGGKQFF.

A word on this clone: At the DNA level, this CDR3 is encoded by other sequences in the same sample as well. CDR3 sequence reads: CASSPSGDNYGYTF. The CDR3 DNA follows: TGTGCCAGCTCACCATCAGGCGACAACTATGGCTACACCTTC. The chain is built from TRBV18 and TRBJ1-2, with D hard to call. From germline, CDR1 is KGHSH and CDR2 LQKENI. The ends were cut back, 2 bases at V and 2 bases at J, with 9 bases in the middle. This CDR3 is built from 14 residues.

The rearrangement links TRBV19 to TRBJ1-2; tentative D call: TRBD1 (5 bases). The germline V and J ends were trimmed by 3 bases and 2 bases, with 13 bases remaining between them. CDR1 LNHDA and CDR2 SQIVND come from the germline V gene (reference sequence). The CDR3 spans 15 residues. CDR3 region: CASSMVDSRNYGYTF. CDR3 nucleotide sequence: TGTGCCAGTAGTATGGTAGACAGCCGGAACTATGGCTACACCTTC.

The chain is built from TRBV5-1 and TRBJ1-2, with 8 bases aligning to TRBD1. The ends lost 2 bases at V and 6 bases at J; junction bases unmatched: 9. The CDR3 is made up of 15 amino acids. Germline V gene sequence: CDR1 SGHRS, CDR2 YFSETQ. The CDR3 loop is CASSLFYRGRDGYTF. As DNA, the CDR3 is TGCGCCAGCAGCTTATTTTACAGGGGGAGGGATGGCTACACCTTC. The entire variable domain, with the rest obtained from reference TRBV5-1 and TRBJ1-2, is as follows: KAGVTQTPRYLIKTRGQQVTLSCSPISGHRSVSWYQQTPGQGLQFLFEYFSETQRNKGNFPGRFSGRQFSNSRSEMNVSTLELGDSALYLCASSLFYRGRDGYTFGSGTRLTVV.

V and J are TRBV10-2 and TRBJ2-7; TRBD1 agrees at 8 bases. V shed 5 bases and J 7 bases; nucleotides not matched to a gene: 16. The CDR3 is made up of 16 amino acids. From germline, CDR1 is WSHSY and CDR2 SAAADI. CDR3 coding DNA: TGCGCCAGCAGTAGGTTGGGACAGGAAGAAGGGCGGGAGCAGTACTTC. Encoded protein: CASSRLGQEEGREQYF.

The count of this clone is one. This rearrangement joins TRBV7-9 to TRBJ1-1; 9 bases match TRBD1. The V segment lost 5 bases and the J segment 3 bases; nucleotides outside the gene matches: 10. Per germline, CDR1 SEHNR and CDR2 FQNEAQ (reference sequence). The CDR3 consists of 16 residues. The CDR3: CASSSGQGPGDTEAFF. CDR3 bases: TGTGCCAGCAGCAGCGGACAGGGGCCTGGGGACACTGAAGCTTTCTTT.